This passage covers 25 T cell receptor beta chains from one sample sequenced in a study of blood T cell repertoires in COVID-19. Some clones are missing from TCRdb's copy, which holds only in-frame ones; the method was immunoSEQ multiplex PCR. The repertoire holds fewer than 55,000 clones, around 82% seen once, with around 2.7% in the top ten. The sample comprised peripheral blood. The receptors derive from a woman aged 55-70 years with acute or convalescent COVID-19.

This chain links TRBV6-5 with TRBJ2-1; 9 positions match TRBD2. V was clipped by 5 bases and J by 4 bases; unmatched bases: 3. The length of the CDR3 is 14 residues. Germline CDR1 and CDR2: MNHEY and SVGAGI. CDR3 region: CASSLAGKYNEQFF. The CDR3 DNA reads TGTGCCAGCAGTCTAGCGGGGAAATACAATGAGCAGTTCTTC.

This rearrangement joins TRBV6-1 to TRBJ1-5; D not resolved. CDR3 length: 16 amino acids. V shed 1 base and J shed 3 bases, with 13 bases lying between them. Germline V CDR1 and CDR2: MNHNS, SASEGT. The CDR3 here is CASSEDLLYPNQPQHF. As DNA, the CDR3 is TGTGCCAGCAGTGAAGATCTGCTATACCCCAATCAGCCCCAGCATTTT.

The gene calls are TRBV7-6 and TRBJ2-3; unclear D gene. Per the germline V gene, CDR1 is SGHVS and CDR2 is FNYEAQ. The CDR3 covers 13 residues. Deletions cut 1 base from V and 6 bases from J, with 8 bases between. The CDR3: CASSLGPGDTQYF. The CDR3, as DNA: TGTGCCAGCAGCTTAGGGCCCGGGGATACGCAGTATTTT.

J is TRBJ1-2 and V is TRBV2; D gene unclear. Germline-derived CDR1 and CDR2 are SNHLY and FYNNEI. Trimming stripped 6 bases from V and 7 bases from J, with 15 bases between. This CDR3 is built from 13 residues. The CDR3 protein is CASSATILGGYTF. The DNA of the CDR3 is TGTGCCAGCAGCGCTACTATCTTAGGTGGCTACACCTTC.

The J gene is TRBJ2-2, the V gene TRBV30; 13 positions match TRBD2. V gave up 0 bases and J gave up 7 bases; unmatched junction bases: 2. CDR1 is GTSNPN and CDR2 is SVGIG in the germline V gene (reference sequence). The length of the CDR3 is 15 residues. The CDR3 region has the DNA TGTGCCTGGAGTGTGGGACTAGCGGGACGCGGGGAGCTGTTTTTT. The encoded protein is CAWSVGLAGRGELFF.

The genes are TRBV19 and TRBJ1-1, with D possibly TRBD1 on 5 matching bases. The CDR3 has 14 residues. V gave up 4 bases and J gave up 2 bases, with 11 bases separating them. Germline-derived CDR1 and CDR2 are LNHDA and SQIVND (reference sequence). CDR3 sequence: CASSTGRTNTEAFF. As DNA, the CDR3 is TGTGCCAGTAGTACTGGACGGACAAACACTGAAGCTTTCTTT.

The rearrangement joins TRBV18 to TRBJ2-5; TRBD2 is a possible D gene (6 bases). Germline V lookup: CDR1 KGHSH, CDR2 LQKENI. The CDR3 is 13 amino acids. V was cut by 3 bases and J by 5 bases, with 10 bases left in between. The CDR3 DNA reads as TGTGCCAGCTCACCGGAGGGGAGGGAGACCCAGTACTTC. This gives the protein CASSPEGRETQYF.

CDR3 coding DNA: TGTGCCATCAGTGAGTCGAGAGGGGGAATAGGGAACACTGAAGCTTTCTTT. Its protein product is CAISESRGGIGNTEAFF. This chain uses TRBV10-3 with TRBJ1-1, with a tentative D call TRBD1 (6 bases). CDR3 length: 17 amino acids. CDR1 is ENHRY, CDR2 SYGVKD, per germline. V lost 0 bases, J lost 1 base, and 15 bases lay in between.

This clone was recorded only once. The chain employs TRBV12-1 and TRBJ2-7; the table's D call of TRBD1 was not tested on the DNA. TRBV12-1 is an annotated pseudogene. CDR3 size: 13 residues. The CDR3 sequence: CASRPGQAYEQYF. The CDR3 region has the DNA TGTGCCAGCAGACCGGGACAGGCGTACGAGCAGTACTTC.

In DNA, the CDR3 is TGTGCCAGCAGCTTGTTAGTAGAGAACACCGGGGAGCTGTTTTTT. This codes for CASSLLVENTGELFF. The genes are TRBV5-4 and TRBJ2-2; D is uncertain. This CDR3 comprises 15 residues. CDR1 SGHNT and CDR2 YYREEE come from the germline V gene (reference sequence). With 1 base removed from V and 1 base from J, the gap between germline ends came to 8 bases.

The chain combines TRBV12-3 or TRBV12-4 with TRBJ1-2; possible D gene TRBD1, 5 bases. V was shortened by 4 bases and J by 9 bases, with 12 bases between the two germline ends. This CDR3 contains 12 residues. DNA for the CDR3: TGTGCCAGCAGTTGGGGGGAATACAGCTACACCTTC. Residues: CASSWGEYSYTF.

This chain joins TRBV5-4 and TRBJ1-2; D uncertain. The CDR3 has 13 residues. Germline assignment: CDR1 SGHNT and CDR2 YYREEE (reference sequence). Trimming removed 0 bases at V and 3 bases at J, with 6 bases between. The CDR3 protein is CASSLDIHYGYTF. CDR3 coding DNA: TGTGCCAGCAGCTTGGACATCCACTATGGCTACACCTTC.

This CDR3 is CASSVTSGSDEQFF. The CDR3 coding sequence is TGTGCCAGCTCGGTGACTAGCGGGTCGGATGAGCAGTTCTTC. The genes are TRBV18 and TRBJ2-1; 10 bases are shared with TRBD2. CDR3 size: 14 residues. Germline CDR1 and CDR2: KGHSH and LQKENI. J was trimmed by 8 bases and V by 6 bases; bases with no gene match: 7. Full variable domain (missing parts from reference TRBV18 and TRBJ2-1): NAGVMQNPRHLVRRRGQEARLRCSPMKGHSHVYWYRQLPEEGLKFMVYLQKENIIDESGMPKERFSAEFPKEGPSILRIQQVVRGDSAAYFCASSVTSGSDEQFFGPGTRLTVL.

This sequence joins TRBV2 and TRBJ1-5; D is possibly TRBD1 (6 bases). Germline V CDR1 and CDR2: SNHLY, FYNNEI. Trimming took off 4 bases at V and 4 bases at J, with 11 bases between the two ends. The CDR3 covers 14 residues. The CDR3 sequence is CASSVVRGNQPQHF. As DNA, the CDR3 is TGTGCCAGCAGTGTGGTCAGGGGAAATCAGCCCCAGCATTTT.

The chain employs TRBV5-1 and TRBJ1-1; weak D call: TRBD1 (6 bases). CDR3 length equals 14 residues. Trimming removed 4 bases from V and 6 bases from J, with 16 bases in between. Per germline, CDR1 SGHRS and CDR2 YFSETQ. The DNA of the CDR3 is TGCGCCAGCAGCGGCCAGGGGCGCGGTTCTGAAGCTTTCTTT. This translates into CASSGQGRGSEAFF.

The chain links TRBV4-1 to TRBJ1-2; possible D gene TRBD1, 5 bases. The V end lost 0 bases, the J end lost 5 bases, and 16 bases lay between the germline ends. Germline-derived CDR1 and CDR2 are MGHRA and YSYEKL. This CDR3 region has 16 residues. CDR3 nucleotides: TGCGCCAGCAGCCAAGAAGACTCAGGGAACGTGTATGGCTACACCTTC. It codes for CASSQEDSGNVYGYTF.

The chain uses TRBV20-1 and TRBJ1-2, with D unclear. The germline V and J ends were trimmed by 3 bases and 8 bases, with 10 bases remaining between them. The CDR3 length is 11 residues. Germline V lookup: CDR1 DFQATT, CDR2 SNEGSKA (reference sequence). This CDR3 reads CSARGGSGYTF. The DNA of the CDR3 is TGCAGTGCTAGGGGAGGAAGCGGCTACACCTTC.

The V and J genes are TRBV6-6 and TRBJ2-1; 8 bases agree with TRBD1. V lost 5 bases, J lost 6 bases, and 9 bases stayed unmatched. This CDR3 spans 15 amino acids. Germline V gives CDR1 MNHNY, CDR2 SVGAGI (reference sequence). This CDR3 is CASSHTTGGSNEQFF. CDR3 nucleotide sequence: TGTGCCAGCAGTCATACCACAGGGGGGAGCAATGAGCAGTTCTTC.

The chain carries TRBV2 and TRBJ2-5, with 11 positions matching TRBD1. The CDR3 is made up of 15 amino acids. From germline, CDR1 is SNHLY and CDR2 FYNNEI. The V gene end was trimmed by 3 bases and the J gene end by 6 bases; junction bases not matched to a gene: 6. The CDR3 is CASSDRTGGPKTQYF. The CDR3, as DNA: TGTGCCAGCAGTGATAGGACAGGGGGCCCGAAGACCCAGTACTTC.

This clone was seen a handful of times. CDR3 coding DNA: TGCGCCAGCAGTCCCCGGACAGGGAGCAATCAGCCCCAGCATTTT. Translated: CASSPRTGSNQPQHF. The rearrangement joins TRBV23-1 to TRBJ1-5; 8 bases align to TRBD1. TRBV23-1 qualifies as an ORF whose function is uncertain. V was clipped by 4 bases and J by 1 base; unmatched bases: 3. CDR3 length: 15 residues.

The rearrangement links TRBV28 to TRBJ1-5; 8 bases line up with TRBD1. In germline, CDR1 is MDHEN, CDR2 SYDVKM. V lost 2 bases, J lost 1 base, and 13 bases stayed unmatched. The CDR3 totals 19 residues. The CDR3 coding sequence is TGTGCCAGCAGTTTACCCCAGAGGGCAGGGGGCCCCAGCAATCAGCCCCAGCATTTT. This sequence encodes CASSLPQRAGGPSNQPQHF.

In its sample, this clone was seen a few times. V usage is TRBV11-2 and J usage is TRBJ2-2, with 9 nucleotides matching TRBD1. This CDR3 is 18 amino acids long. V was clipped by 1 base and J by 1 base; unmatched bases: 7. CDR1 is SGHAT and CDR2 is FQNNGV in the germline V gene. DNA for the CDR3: TGTGCCAGCAGCTTAGCCGACAGGGGGGGAAAGAACACCGGGGAGCTGTTTTTT. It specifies CASSLADRGGKNTGELFF.

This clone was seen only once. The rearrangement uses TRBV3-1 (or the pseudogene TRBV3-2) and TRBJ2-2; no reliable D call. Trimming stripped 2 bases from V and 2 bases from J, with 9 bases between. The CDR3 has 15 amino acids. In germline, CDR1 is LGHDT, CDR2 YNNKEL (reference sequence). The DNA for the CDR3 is TGTGCCAGCAGCCAATCACCAGAAAACACCGGGGAGCTGTTTTTT. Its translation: CASSQSPENTGELFF.

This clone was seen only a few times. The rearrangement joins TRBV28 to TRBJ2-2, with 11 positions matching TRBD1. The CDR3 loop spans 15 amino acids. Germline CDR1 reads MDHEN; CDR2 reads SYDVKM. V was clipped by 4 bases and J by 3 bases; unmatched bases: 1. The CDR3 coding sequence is TGTGCCAGCAGTTCGGGACAGGGGGACACCGGGGAGCTGTTTTTT. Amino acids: CASSSGQGDTGELFF.

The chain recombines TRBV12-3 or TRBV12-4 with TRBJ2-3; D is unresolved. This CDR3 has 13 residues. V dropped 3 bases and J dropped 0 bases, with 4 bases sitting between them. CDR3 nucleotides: TGTGCCAGCAGTTTCGGTAGCACAGATACGCAGTATTTT. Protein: CASSFGSTDTQYF.